This T cell receptor beta chain was obtained from a study of technical replicates of blood from several donors. TCRdb's copy holds only in-frame clones and misses some; the assay was immunoSEQ multiplex PCR. Of fewer than 90,000 clones listed, about 89% are singletons. The V segment lost 7 bases and the J segment 5 bases; nucleotides outside the gene matches: 7. Germline V gives CDR1 MNHEY, CDR2 SVGAGI. CDR3 length: 13 residues. The sample was T cells isolated from PBMCs. The genes are TRBV6-5 and TRBJ2-7; 8 bases are shared with TRBD1. The source of this sequence is a human donor in good health. The CDR3 sequence is CASTRTGMDEQYF. The CDR3 nucleotides are TGTGCCAGCACCAGGACAGGGATGGACGAGCAGTACTTC.